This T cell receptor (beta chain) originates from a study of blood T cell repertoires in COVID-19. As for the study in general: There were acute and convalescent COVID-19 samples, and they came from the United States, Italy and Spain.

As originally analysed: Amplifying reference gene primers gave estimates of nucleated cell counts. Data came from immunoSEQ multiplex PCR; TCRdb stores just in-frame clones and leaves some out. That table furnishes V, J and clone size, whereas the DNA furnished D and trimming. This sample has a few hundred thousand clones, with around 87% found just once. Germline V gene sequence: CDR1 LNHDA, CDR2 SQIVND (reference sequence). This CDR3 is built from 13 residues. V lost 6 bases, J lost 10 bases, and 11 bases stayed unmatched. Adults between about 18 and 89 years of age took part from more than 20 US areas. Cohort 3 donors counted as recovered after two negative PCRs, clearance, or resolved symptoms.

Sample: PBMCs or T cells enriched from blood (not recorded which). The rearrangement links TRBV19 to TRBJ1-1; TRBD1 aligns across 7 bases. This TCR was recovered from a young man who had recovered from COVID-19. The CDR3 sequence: CASSQREGALAFF. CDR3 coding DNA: TGTGCCAGTAGCCAACGGGAGGGGGCCCTAGCTTTCTTT.